Listed below are T cell receptor beta chains from one sample, sequenced in a study of T-cell memory formation after mild COVID-19. TCRdb used MiXCR to reprocess the 5' RACE reads, holding one entry per CDR3 protein. The sample includes about 290,000 distinct CDR3 sequences, roughly 15% of them seen just once. Sample: PBMCs or a T cell subset sorted from them (not recorded which). The receptors originated from a man in his late teens or twenties who had mild COVID-19 (a few samples of this study predate the infection). Cell type and time point are not known. CDR3s include the opening cysteine and the closing phenylalanine or tryptophan. The D gene is left open where the match is weak. Not every row has a clone size; where given, it reads once, few, many or a size class.

D gene | J gene | clone size | V gene | CDR3 protein | CDR3 DNA
NA | TRBJ1-2 | NA | TRBV7-2 | CASSLGGGTPAGYTF | TGTGCCAGCAGCTTAGGGGGTGGAACACCCGCTGGCTACACCTTC
NA | TRBJ1-2 | NA | TRBV15 | CATSRDRAYGYTF | TGTGCCACCAGCAGAGACAGGGCCTATGGCTACACCTTC
TRBD2 | TRBJ2-7 | NA | TRBV6-5 | CASTRLARPPSSYEQYF | TGTGCCAGCACTCGACTAGCCCGGCCCCCAAGCTCCTACGAGCAGTACTTC
NA | TRBJ2-3 | NA | TRBV27 | CASSLRDTDTQYF | TGTGCCAGCAGTCTACGTGACACAGATACGCAGTATTTT
NA | TRBJ1-5 | NA | TRBV7-2 | CASSPGGGGLSNQPQHF | TGTGCCAGCAGCCCGGGGGGGGGCGGCTTGAGCAATCAGCCCCAGCATTTT
NA | TRBJ2-3 | NA | TRBV7-2 | CASSFHRPPTDTQYF | TGTGCCAGCAGCTTCCACAGGCCGCCCACAGATACGCAGTATTTT
NA | TRBJ2-3 | NA | TRBV7-9 | CASSLSGTSRDTQYF | TGTGCCAGCAGCTTATCCGGGACATCTAGGGATACGCAGTATTTT
TRBD2 | TRBJ2-5 | few | TRBV6-1 | CASITRGGGETQYF | TGTGCCAGCATTACGCGGGGGGGCGGGGAGACCCAGTACTTC
TRBD1 | TRBJ1-1 | NA | TRBV11-3 | CASSLGDRDAEAFF | TGTGCCAGCAGCTTAGGAGACAGGGACGCTGAAGCTTTCTTT
NA | TRBJ1-6 | few | TRBV20-1 | CSARGVTGSPLHF | TGCAGTGCTAGAGGGGTTACTGGTTCACCCCTCCACTTT
NA | TRBJ2-2 | few | TRBV2 | CASTADGTGELFF | TGTGCCAGCACTGCGGACGGCACCGGGGAGCTGTTTTTT
TRBD1 | TRBJ2-7 | few | TRBV7-3 | CASSVLTGDEQYF | TGTGCCAGCAGCGTCCTTACAGGGGATGAGCAGTACTTC
NA | TRBJ1-6 | few | TRBV9 | CASSFDAANNSPLHF | TGTGCCAGCAGCTTTGACGCCGCTAATAATTCACCCCTCCACTTT
TRBD1 | TRBJ1-1 | NA | TRBV5-1 | CASSLGTGGEAFF | TGCGCCAGCAGCTTGGGGACAGGGGGCGAAGCTTTCTTT
NA | TRBJ2-6 | few | TRBV7-9 | CASSQKTVGANVLTF | TGTGCCAGCAGCCAAAAGACAGTCGGGGCCAACGTCCTGACTTTC
NA | TRBJ1-2 | many | TRBV4-3 | CASSQLGGTNYGYTF | TGCGCCAGCAGCCAACTCGGAGGGACTAACTATGGCTACACCTTC
NA | TRBJ2-7 | once | TRBV14 | CASSQEGDSYEQYF | TGTGCCAGCAGCCAAGAAGGGGACTCATACGAGCAGTACTTC
NA | TRBJ1-2 | NA | TRBV7-2 | CASSVQRDYGYTF | TGTGCCAGCAGCGTTCAGAGGGATTATGGCTACACCTTC
NA | TRBJ2-2 | few | TRBV6-5 | CASSTRGPPRTGELFF | TGTGCCAGCAGTACCCGCGGGCCCCCGAGGACCGGGGAGCTGTTTTTT
TRBD1 | TRBJ2-1 | NA | TRBV25-1 | CASTIEGANEQFF | TGTGCCAGCACCATCGAGGGGGCGAATGAGCAGTTCTTC
NA | TRBJ1-4 | NA | TRBV27 | CASRHRANDEKLFF | TGTGCCAGCAGGCACAGGGCGAATGATGAAAAACTGTTTTTT
TRBD1 | TRBJ1-6 | few | TRBV6-5 | CASSYRAGGYSSYNSPLHF | TGTGCCAGCAGTTACCGGGCAGGGGGCTACAGCTCCTATAATTCACCCCTCCACTTT
TRBD1 | TRBJ1-1 | few | TRBV11-2 | CASSFRTGNFTEAFF | TGTGCCAGCAGCTTTCGGACAGGGAATTTCACTGAAGCTTTCTTT
NA | TRBJ2-5 | NA | TRBV20-1 | CSARDSKGSGETQYF | TGCAGTGCTAGAGATTCTAAGGGTTCGGGGGAGACCCAGTACTTC
TRBD2 | TRBJ2-1 | NA | TRBV18 | CASSQSGGFYNEQFF | TGTGCCAGCTCTCAGAGCGGGGGGTTTTACAATGAGCAGTTCTTC
TRBD1 | TRBJ2-4 | NA | TRBV19 | CASTRGLAKNIQYF | TGTGCCAGTACCAGGGGGCTAGCCAAAAACATTCAGTACTTC
NA | TRBJ2-3 | many | TRBV12-3/TRBV12-4 | CASIRRDTLVDTQYF | TGTGCCAGCATCAGGCGGGATACACTCGTAGATACGCAGTATTTT
NA | TRBJ2-1 | NA | TRBV20-1 | CSASRAGTTNEQFF | TGCAGTGCTAGCCGCGCCGGGACGACAAATGAGCAGTTCTTC
NA | TRBJ1-4 | few | TRBV5-1 | CASSLRDSNEKLFF | TGCGCCAGCAGCTTGCGGGACTCTAATGAAAAACTGTTTTTT
NA | TRBJ2-3 | NA | TRBV7-3 | CASDDTDTQYF | TGTGCCAGCGACGACACAGATACGCAGTATTTT
NA | TRBJ1-4 | NA | TRBV7-2 | CASSLNRDEKLFF | TGTGCCAGCAGCTTAAATAGGGATGAAAAACTGTTTTTT
TRBD1 | TRBJ2-1 | NA | TRBV4-2 | CASSQKDRASYNEQFF | TGTGCCAGCAGCCAAAAGGACAGGGCATCCTACAATGAGCAGTTCTTC
TRBD1 | TRBJ2-5 | many | TRBV20-1 | CSSPIQGVIETQYF | TGCAGTTCCCCGATCCAGGGGGTTATAGAGACCCAGTACTTC
NA | TRBJ2-1 | many | TRBV4-2 | CASSYDWNEQFF | TGTGCCAGCAGCTATGATTGGAATGAGCAGTTCTTC
NA | TRBJ2-3 | NA | TRBV24-1 | CATSDSGDTQYF | TGTGCCACCAGTGATTCCGGAGATACGCAGTATTTT
TRBD1 | TRBJ2-1 | few | TRBV28 | CASCPGQGYTSYNEQFF | TGTGCCAGCTGTCCGGGACAGGGTTACACCTCCTACAATGAGCAGTTCTTC
TRBD2 | TRBJ2-2 | few | TRBV6-1 | CATASGGRYGELFF | TGTGCCACCGCTAGCGGGGGGCGCTACGGGGAGCTGTTTTTT
TRBD1 | TRBJ1-1 | NA | TRBV18 | CASSPGRGLGTEAFF | TGTGCCAGCTCACCGGGCAGGGGGCTGGGAACTGAAGCTTTCTTT
NA | TRBJ1-2 | many | TRBV5-1 | CASSLEGYYGYTF | TGTGCCAGCAGTTTGGAGGGATACTATGGCTACACCTTC
NA | TRBJ1-1 | NA | TRBV6-5 | CASSYGVWGQGTEAFF | TGTGCCAGCAGTTACGGGGTCTGGGGGCAGGGGACTGAAGCTTTCTTT
TRBD1 | TRBJ1-2 | few | TRBV7-9 | CASSSISGTGVGYTF | TGTGCCAGCAGCTCAATTTCCGGGACAGGGGTCGGCTACACCTTC